A selection of T cell receptor beta chains follows, all from one sample in a study of spatial heterogeneity in lung cancer. From the 5' RACE reads, TCRdb called clonotypes with MiXCR, one entry per CDR3 protein. The sample has about 50,000 distinct CDR3 sequences; approximately 7.6% are singletons. The sample in question was PBMCs, obtained at surgery. The source is a female donor with early-stage non-small cell lung cancer. Both conserved end residues are part of each CDR3. D genes are given only for firm matches. Only part of the rows carry a size: once, few, many, or a class if the clone is expanded.

clone size	D gene	V gene	J gene	CDR3 DNA	CDR3 protein
many	NA	TRBV29-1	TRBJ2-2	TGCAGCGTTTCCACCTACAGGGTTACCGGGGAGCTGTTTTTT	CSVSTYRVTGELFF
many	NA	TRBV6-2/TRBV6-3	TRBJ1-5	TGTGCCAGCAGCCGGACAGCTCCCAATCAGCCCCAGCATTTT	CASSRTAPNQPQHF
NA	NA	TRBV5-6	TRBJ2-7	TGTGCCAGCAGCTTTTCTTCGCTCCCCTCCTACGAGCAGTACTTC	CASSFSSLPSYEQYF
few	TRBD1	TRBV9	TRBJ2-1	TGTGCCAGCAGCATCGAGACAGGGGCCCCATGGGGCAATGAGCAGTTCTTC	CASSIETGAPWGNEQFF
NA	TRBD1	TRBV7-2	TRBJ1-2	TGTGCCAGCAGCTTAGGACAGGGCCTTAACTATGGCTACACCTTC	CASSLGQGLNYGYTF
few	NA	TRBV29-1	TRBJ1-1	TGCAGCGCCGCGGGAGGGGCAGGAAACACTGAAGCTTTCTTT	CSAAGGAGNTEAFF
few	NA	TRBV29-1	TRBJ1-2	TGCAGCGTTGAAGGACAGAACTTCTATGGCTACACCTTC	CSVEGQNFYGYTF
many	NA	TRBV27	TRBJ2-2	TGTGCCAGCAGCAGATATGGGAGGGGGACCGGGGAGCTGTTTTTT	CASSRYGRGTGELFF
many	NA	TRBV29-1	TRBJ2-3	TGCAGCGGAACTATCGAACCCTCTCGGGGTACGCAGTATTTT	CSGTIEPSRGTQYF
NA	NA	TRBV30	TRBJ1-2	TGTGCCTGGAGTGTGGTTGATGGCTATGGCTACACCTTC	CAWSVVDGYGYTF
many	TRBD1	TRBV4-3	TRBJ2-3	TGCGCCAGCAGCCAGGACAGGGGGGTAGTAGGGGATACGCAGTATTTT	CASSQDRGVVGDTQYF